This T cell receptor beta chain appears in the sequencing data of a study of cytomegalovirus exposure and HLA in healthy donors. Study results and limitations: Most CMV-associated TCR beta chains appeared HLA-restricted in a later analysis. A later analysis reportedly identified an Asian-associated ancestry cluster as carrying fewer N-insertions than the roughly 720-donor mean. When analyzed later, the rates of TCR association showed variation by HLA locus, with DRB1 the most and HLA-C the fewest.

The PCR made use of 60 Vbeta and 13 Jbeta primers. TCRdb's copy holds only in-frame clones and misses some; the assay was immunoSEQ multiplex PCR. The data contain about 91,000 clones, more than 70% of them singletons. On this clone itself: Its target is unknown.

Germline loops: CDR1 LNHDA, CDR2 SQIVND (reference sequence). The V gene lost 9 bases and the J gene lost 0 bases, with 9 bases spanning the gap. This CDR3 is 13 amino acids long. Material: PBMCs. The origin of this receptor is a male donor in good health and CMV-seropositive. The chain joins TRBV19 to TRBJ1-3; tentative D call: TRBD1 (5 bases). Here the CDR3 DNA reads TGTGCCAGCAGGGTCACCTCTGGAAACACCATATATTTT. Translating it yields CASRVTSGNTIYF.